This T cell receptor beta chain was documented in a study of blood T cell repertoires in COVID-19. The repertoire was sequenced with immunoSEQ multiplex PCR; TCRdb's copy has only in-frame clones and lacks some. The sample has 100,000 to 120,000 clones, 88% seen once; the top ten hold 2.4%. The length of the CDR3 is 14 residues. Trimming cost V 3 bases and J 5 bases; bases outside gene matches: 6. The germline CDR1 and CDR2 sequences are MNHNS and SASEGT. Sequencing was carried out using peripheral blood. The receptor was isolated from a human donor in a cohort sampled during active COVID-19. V usage is TRBV6-1 and J usage is TRBJ1-1, with 7 bases that match TRBD1. CDR3 bases: TGTGCCAGCAGTGAGACAGGGAAATTGACTGAAGCTTTCTTT. Translation gives CASSETGKLTEAFF.